Listed here are 25 T cell receptor beta chains from one sample, sequenced in a study of T cells in Graves' hyperthyroidism and ophthalmopathy. The TCR beta CDR3 regions underwent amplification using RNA transcripts as the source. First-round RT-PCR of the TCR CDR3 relied on the HTBI primer set. TCRdb processed the multiplex PCR reads anew with MiXCR; each CDR3 protein has one entry. Of a few hundred thousand distinct CDR3 sequences in the sample, about 45% were seen once. Sequenced input: peripheral blood or thyroid tissue (not recorded which). These receptors all come from an adult woman with Graves' disease, either hyperthyroidism or ophthalmopathy (not recorded which).

The V and J genes are TRBV4-1 and TRBJ2-3; no reliable D call. Germline CDR1 reads MGHRA; CDR2 reads YSYEKL. The CDR3 is 14 amino acids. V lost 1 base and J lost 3, with 8 bases in between. The CDR3 sequence is CASSQALRTDTQYF. In DNA form, the CDR3 reads TGCGCCAGCAGCCAAGCTCTGCGGACAGATACGCAGTATTTT.

This clonotype was seen at least ten times. The chain employs TRBV20-1 and TRBJ1-5; the D is unclear. CDR3 length: 14 residues. Germline CDR1 and CDR2: DFQATT and SNEGSKA (reference sequence). V lost 1 base and J lost 0, with 7 bases in between. The CDR3 loop is CSARVAVSNQPQHF. The CDR3, as DNA: TGCAGTGCTAGAGTGGCAGTTAGCAATCAGCCCCAGCATTTT.

This clonotype was detected ten times or more. The rearrangement links TRBV9 to TRBJ1-2; D perhaps matches TRBD1 (5 bases). The CDR3 consists of 13 residues. Germline V gene sequence: CDR1 SGDLS, CDR2 YYNGEE. Between the trimmed V and J ends, which lost 0 bases and 8 bases, there was a span of 11 bases. The CDR3 DNA sequence: TGTGCCAGCAGCGTAGGTCCGGGGCGCGGCTACACCTTC. Translating gives CASSVGPGRGYTF.

This clonotype was recorded at least ten times. This sequence joins TRBV11-2 and TRBJ2-5, with unresolved D. V was pared by 2 bases and J by 11 bases, with 9 bases between. Germline values: CDR1 SGHAT, CDR2 FQNNGV. The CDR3 runs 11 residues. The CDR3 bases are TGTGCCAGCAGCTTAACAAGAGTACAGTACTTC. Its translation is CASSLTRVQYF.

Worth noting for this clonotype: A read error is likely, as this CDR3 ends without the conserved phenylalanine or tryptophan. It is unclear where the CDR3 begins or ends on the DNA, so no DNA is shown, and the CDR3 is as TCRdb lists it. The chain recombines TRBV5-4 with TRBJ2-6; TRBD2, the table's D call, was not compared with the DNA. The CDR3 length equals 13 residues, ends included. Looked up from germline, CDR1 is SGHNT and CDR2 is YYREEE (reference sequence). CDR3 loop: CASSLSRTSGMSY.

The count of this clonotype is one. The conserved phenylalanine or tryptophan normally closing the CDR3 is absent here, so this likely arose from a read error. Because the CDR3's place on the DNA is in doubt, the DNA is left out and the CDR3 is given as listed by TCRdb. The J gene is TRBJ2-2, the V gene TRBV3-1. With termini counted, the CDR3 has 10 amino acids. Germline loops: CDR1 LGHDT, CDR2 YNNKEL (reference sequence). The CDR3 protein is CASRDRGAVV.

This clonotype showed up just a few times. CDR3 in DNA: TGTGCCAGCAGTTTATCTGTTTTATCCGTGATTCAGCCCCAGCATTTT. Protein: CASSLSVLSVIQPQHF. The chain is built from TRBV28 and TRBJ1-5; D ambiguous. The CDR3 is made up of 16 amino acids. The V gene's germline CDR1 is MDHEN and CDR2 SYDVKM. Trimming took off 1 base at V and 6 bases at J, with 16 bases between the two ends. Full variable domain (outside the CDR3, taken from reference TRBV28 and TRBJ1-5): DVKVTQSSRYLVKRTGEKVFLECVQDMDHENMFWYRQDPGLGLRLIYFSYDVKMKEKGDIPEGYSVSREKKERFSLILESASTNQTSMYLCASSLSVLSVIQPQHFGDGTRLSIL.

The rearrangement joins TRBV12-3 or TRBV12-4 to TRBJ1-2; D might be TRBD1 (5 bases). V shed 5 bases and J shed 4 bases, with 11 bases lying between them. CDR3 length: 13 residues. Here the CDR3 DNA reads TGTGCCAGCAGTAAGGGGTGGGCCTATGGCTACACCTTC. Protein product: CASSKGWAYGYTF.

The chain is built from TRBV29-1 and TRBJ2-5; no definite D call. The length of the CDR3 is 13 residues. The germline gives CDR1 SQVTM, CDR2 ANQGSEA. Trimming left V 4 bases short and J 2 bases short, with 11 bases between. CDR3 sequence reads: CSVGPNLQETQYF. The CDR3 nucleotides read TGCAGCGTTGGCCCGAACCTGCAAGAGACCCAGTACTTC.

This clonotype was counted at least ten times. This sequence joins TRBV15 and TRBJ2-2; D is uncertain. Between the trimmed V and J ends, which lost 2 bases and 6 bases, there was a span of 7 bases. CDR1 LNHNV and CDR2 YYDKDF come from the germline V gene (reference sequence). The CDR3 length is 13 residues. The DNA of the CDR3 is TGTGCCACCAGCAGATCCCCCTCCGGGGAGCTGTTTTTT. Translating gives CATSRSPSGELFF.

The chain joins TRBV10-3 to TRBJ2-7, with 7 bases aligning to TRBD1. The CDR3 loop spans 15 amino acids. Germline V CDR1 and CDR2: ENHRY, SYGVKD. The junction had 8 bases not matched to a gene; V was cut back by 3 bases and J by 3 bases. The CDR3 DNA reads TGTGCCATCAGTGACAGGGGGACGGTAAGCTACGAGCAGTACTTC. Translated, it gives CAISDRGTVSYEQYF.

The DNA for the CDR3 is TGCGCCAGCAGCTTGGAATCGGTGAGCTCCTACGAGCAGTACTTC. Translating gives CASSLESVSSYEQYF. V is TRBV5-1 and J is TRBJ2-7; D is uncertain. This CDR3 has 15 residues. Trimming shortened V by 0 bases and J by 0 bases, and 10 bases separated the two germline ends. Germline V gene sequence: CDR1 SGHRS, CDR2 YFSETQ.

Comment on this clonotype: A much larger clone differs from this one at a single base, so this may be a read error. The rearrangement links TRBV7-9 to TRBJ1-2; no clear D gene. This CDR3 has 11 residues. Trimming shortened V by 5 bases and J by 7 bases, and 8 bases separated the two germline ends. Germline CDR1 and CDR2: SEHNR and FQNEAQ (reference sequence). CDR3 amino acids: CASSLDCGYTF. In DNA, the CDR3 is TGTGCCAGCAGCCTGGACTGTGGCTACACCTTC.

In its sample, this clonotype was seen many times. The DNA for the CDR3 is TGTGCCAGCAGCGACAGGAGCATTACTGAAGCTTTCTTT. It yields the protein CASSDRSITEAFF. The gene calls are TRBV6-1 and TRBJ1-1; weak D call: TRBD1 (6 bases). V was clipped by 6 bases and J by 5 bases, with 13 bases between them. CDR1 MNHNS and CDR2 SASEGT come from the germline V gene. The CDR3 has 13 residues.

In its sample, this clonotype was seen many times. J is TRBJ2-7 and V is TRBV20-1; D may be TRBD2 (6 bases). Trimming cost V 0 bases and J 4 bases, with 7 bases left between them. From germline, CDR1 is DFQATT and CDR2 SNEGSKA (reference sequence). CDR3 length: 12 amino acids. CDR3: CSARELAYEQYF. CDR3 DNA: TGCAGTGCTAGAGAACTAGCTTACGAGCAGTACTTC.

This clonotype was counted between two and nine times. The chain links TRBV28 to TRBJ2-7; weak D call: TRBD1 (6 bases). Germline CDR1 and CDR2: MDHEN and SYDVKM. The V end was cut by 3 bases, the J end by 1 base, with 16 bases between. The CDR3 length is 16 residues. CDR3 in amino acids: CASSLMGASWSYEQYF. Here the CDR3 DNA reads TGTGCCAGCAGTTTGATGGGGGCTAGCTGGTCCTACGAGCAGTACTTC.

CDR3 in DNA: TGCGCCAGCGGGGACTGGGGTACCGGGGAGCTGTTTTTT. Translated: CASGDWGTGELFF. The rearrangement uses TRBV10-1 and TRBJ2-2, with a possible D match to TRBD2 (6 bases). Deletions cut 8 bases from V and 5 bases from J, with 12 bases between. There are 13 residues in the CDR3. The germline V gene encodes CDR1 WNHNN and CDR2 SYGVQD (reference sequence).

This clonotype was counted at least ten times. The chain combines TRBV20-1 with TRBJ2-2, with D maybe TRBD1 (6 bases). CDR3 length equals 16 residues. Per the germline V gene, CDR1 is DFQATT and CDR2 is SNEGSKA (reference sequence). The germline V and J ends were trimmed by 3 bases and 8 bases, with 22 bases remaining between them. As DNA, the CDR3 is TGCAGTGCTAGGAATGCCCTAGGGGGAGCCACAGGGGAGCTGTTTTTT. This gives the protein CSARNALGGATGELFF.

The chain has TRBV5-1 and TRBJ1-2; D unresolved. Germline-derived CDR1 and CDR2 are SGHRS and YFSETQ. V shed 0 bases and J shed 8 bases, with 14 bases lying between them. The CDR3 runs to 14 residues. The CDR3 bases are TGCGCCAGCAGCTTGGAGGTCAACTTGGGGGGCTACACCTTC. Translating gives CASSLEVNLGGYTF.

This clonotype was seen at least ten times. The V gene is TRBV12-3 or TRBV12-4, the J gene TRBJ1-5, with D possibly TRBD1 on 6 matching bases. This CDR3 has 14 amino acids. Between the trimmed V and J ends, which lost 6 bases and 3 bases, there was a span of 12 bases. CDR3 loop: CASRRTGYNQPQHF. CDR3 DNA sequence: TGTGCCAGCAGACGCACAGGGTACAATCAGCCCCAGCATTTT.

This clonotype was seen ten or more times. This chain connects TRBV5-1 to TRBJ2-5, with D perhaps TRBD1 (5 bases). The CDR3 length is 13 residues. Germline V CDR1 and CDR2: SGHRS, YFSETQ. The ends were cut back, 1 base at V and 5 bases at J, with 9 bases in the middle. Here the CDR3 reads CASSLFQGETQYF. The CDR3 DNA reads TGCGCCAGCAGCTTGTTCCAGGGCGAGACCCAGTACTTC. Supplemented by reference TRBV5-1 and TRBJ2-5, the full variable domain reads KAGVTQTPRYLIKTRGQQVTLSCSPISGHRSVSWYQQTPGQGLQFLFEYFSETQRNKGNFPGRFSGRQFSNSRSEMNVSTLELGDSALYLCASSLFQGETQYFGPGTRLLVL.

DNA of the CDR3: TGTGCCAGCCCACAGGGACCCTTGAACACTGAAGCTTTCTTT. Protein sequence: CASPQGPLNTEAFF. V usage is TRBV19 and J usage is TRBJ1-1; a possible D gene is TRBD1 (6 bases). The CDR3 consists of 14 residues. The germline CDR1 and CDR2 sequences are LNHDA and SQIVND (reference sequence). With 9 bases removed from V and 0 bases from J, the gap between germline ends came to 14 bases.

The chain uses TRBV12-3 or TRBV12-4 and TRBJ1-5; 7 bases match TRBD1. The CDR3 loop spans 15 amino acids. V shed 6 bases, J shed 6 bases, and the junction held 11 bases outside the gene matches. DNA of the CDR3: TGTGCCAGCAGCCTGCGTAAGGGGGCGAGTCAGCCCCAGCATTTT. Its translation: CASSLRKGASQPQHF.

The chain has TRBV7-2 and TRBJ1-2; D uncertain. The V end was cut by 1 base, the J end by 8 bases, with 8 bases between. Germline values: CDR1 SGHTA, CDR2 FQGNSA. The CDR3 runs to 12 residues. The CDR3 DNA reads TGTGCCAGCAGCTTAGGGGATGGAGGCTACACCTTC. Its protein product is CASSLGDGGYTF.

This clonotype was recorded at least ten times. The chain has TRBV20-1 and TRBJ2-6, with D possibly matching TRBD1 (5 bases). The V gene lost 3 bases and the J gene lost 4 bases, with 13 bases spanning the gap. CDR1 is DFQATT and CDR2 is SNEGSKA in the germline V gene (reference sequence). The CDR3 totals 15 residues. CDR3 nucleotide sequence: TGCAGTGCTAGTCAGTGGACAACCGGGGCCAACGTCCTGACTTTC. It translates to CSASQWTTGANVLTF.